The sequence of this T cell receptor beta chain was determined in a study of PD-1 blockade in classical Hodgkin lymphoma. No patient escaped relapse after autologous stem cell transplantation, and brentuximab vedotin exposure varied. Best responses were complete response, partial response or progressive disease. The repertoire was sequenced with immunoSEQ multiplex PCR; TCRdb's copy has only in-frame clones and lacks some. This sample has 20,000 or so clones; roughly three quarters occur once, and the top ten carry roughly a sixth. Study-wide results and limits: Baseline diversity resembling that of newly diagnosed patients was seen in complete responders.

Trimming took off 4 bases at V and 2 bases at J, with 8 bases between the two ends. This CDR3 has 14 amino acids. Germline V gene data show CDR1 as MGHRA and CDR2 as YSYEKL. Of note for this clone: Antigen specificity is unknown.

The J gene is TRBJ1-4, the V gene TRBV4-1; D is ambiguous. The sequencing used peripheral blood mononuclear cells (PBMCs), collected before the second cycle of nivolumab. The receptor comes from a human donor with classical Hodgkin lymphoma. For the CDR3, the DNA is TGCGCCAGCAGCCTGATTGAGACTAATGAAAAACTGTTTTTT. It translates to CASSLIETNEKLFF.